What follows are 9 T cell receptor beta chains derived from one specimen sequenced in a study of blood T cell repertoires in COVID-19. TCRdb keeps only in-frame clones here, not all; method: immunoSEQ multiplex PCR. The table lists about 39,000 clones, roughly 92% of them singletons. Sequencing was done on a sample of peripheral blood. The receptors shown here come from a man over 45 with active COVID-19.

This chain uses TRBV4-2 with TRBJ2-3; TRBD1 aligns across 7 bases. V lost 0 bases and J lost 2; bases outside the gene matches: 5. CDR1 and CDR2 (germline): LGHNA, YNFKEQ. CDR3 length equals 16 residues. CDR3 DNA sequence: TGTGCCAGCAGCCAAGAGGCGACAGGGTACACAGATACGCAGTATTTT. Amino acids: CASSQEATGYTDTQYF.

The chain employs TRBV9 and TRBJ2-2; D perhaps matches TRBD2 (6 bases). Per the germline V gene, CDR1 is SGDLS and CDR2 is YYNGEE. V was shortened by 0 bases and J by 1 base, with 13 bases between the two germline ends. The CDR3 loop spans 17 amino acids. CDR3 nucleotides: TGTGCCAGCAGCGTAGCCGAGGACTACCTGAACACCGGGGAGCTGTTTTTT. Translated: CASSVAEDYLNTGELFF.

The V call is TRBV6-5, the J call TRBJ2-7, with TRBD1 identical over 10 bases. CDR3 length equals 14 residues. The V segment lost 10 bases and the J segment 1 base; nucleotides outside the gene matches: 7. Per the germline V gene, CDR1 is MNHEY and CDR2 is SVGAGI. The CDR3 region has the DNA TGTGCCACCAAGAGGACAGGGGGTTCCTACGAGCAGTACTTC. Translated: CATKRTGGSYEQYF.

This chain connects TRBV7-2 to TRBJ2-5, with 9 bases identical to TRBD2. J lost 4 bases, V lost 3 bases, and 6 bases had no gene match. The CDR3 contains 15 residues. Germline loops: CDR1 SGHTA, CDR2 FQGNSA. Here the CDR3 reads CASSFQRGAGETQYF. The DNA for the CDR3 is TGTGCCAGCAGCTTCCAGCGGGGGGCGGGAGAGACCCAGTACTTC.

The CDR3 region is CASSPTYGEQYF. The CDR3 DNA is TGTGCCAGCAGCCCGACTTATGGTGAGCAGTACTTC. The rearrangement joins TRBV7-2 to TRBJ2-7; unclear D gene. Trimming took 5 bases from V and 7 from J, leaving 12 bases between them. There are 12 residues in the CDR3. Germline V gene lookup returns CDR1 SGHTA and CDR2 FQGNSA.

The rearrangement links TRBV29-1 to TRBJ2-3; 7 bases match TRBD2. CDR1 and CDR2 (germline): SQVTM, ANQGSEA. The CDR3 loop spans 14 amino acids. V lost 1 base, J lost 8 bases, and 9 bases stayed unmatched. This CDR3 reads CSVEVASGAGTQYF. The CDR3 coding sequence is TGCAGCGTTGAAGTGGCTAGCGGCGCGGGTACGCAGTATTTT.

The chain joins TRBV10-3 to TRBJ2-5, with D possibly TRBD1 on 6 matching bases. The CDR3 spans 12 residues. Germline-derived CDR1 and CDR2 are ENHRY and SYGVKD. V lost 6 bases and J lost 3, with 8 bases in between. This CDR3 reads CAIRDSKETQYF. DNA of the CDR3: TGTGCCATCAGGGACAGCAAAGAGACCCAGTACTTC.

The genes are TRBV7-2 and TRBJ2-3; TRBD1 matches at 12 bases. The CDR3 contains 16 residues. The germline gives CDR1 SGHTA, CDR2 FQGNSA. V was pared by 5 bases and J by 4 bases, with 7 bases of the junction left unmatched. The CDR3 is CASSPGTGGFADTQYF. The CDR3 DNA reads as TGTGCCAGCAGCCCCGGGACAGGGGGCTTTGCAGATACGCAGTATTTT.

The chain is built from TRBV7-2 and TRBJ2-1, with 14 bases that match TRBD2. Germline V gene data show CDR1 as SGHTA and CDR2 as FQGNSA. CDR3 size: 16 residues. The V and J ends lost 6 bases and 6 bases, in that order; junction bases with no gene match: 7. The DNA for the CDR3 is TGTGCCAGCAGAAGATCCGGGACTAGCGGGGGCAATGAGCAGTTCTTC. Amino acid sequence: CASRRSGTSGGNEQFF.